This is a list of T cell receptor beta chains from one sample in a study of CD8 T cells in ankylosing spondylitis. A single record per CDR3 protein comes from TCRdb applying MiXCR to the 5' RACE reads. The data hold 300,000 to 400,000 distinct CDR3 sequences, with about 15% observed a single time. Sequences were obtained from blood, either unsorted or a sorted T cell fraction (not recorded which). The receptors come from a male donor with ankylosing spondylitis or in good health (not recorded which). Both conserved end residues are part of each CDR3. Fields, in order: D gene, J gene, V gene, CDR3 protein. D genes are given only for firm matches.

TRBD2,TRBJ2-7,TRBV29-1,CSVEDRAGGIGYEQYF
-,TRBJ1-6,TRBV5-1,CASSFGQNSPLHF
-,TRBJ1-4,TRBV20-1,CSARMGEKLFF
-,TRBJ1-4,TRBV6-1,CASRKGGDGEKLFF
TRBD2,TRBJ2-7,TRBV12-3/TRBV12-4,CASSQWTSGRPSSYEQYF
-,TRBJ2-1,TRBV10-3,CAISGSPDNEQFF
-,TRBJ2-7,TRBV20-1,CSAREGARSYEQYF
-,TRBJ2-7,TRBV24-1,CATTCPERATYEQYF
TRBD1,TRBJ2-4,TRBV7-9,CASSPQTYGQGNIQYF
TRBD1,TRBJ1-4,TRBV28,CASSPSTGGNEKLFF
-,TRBJ1-1,TRBV20-1,CSASGGPNTEAFF
-,TRBJ1-2,TRBV29-1,CSFLQTLGYTF
-,TRBJ2-5,TRBV7-2,CASSLFQGRGQTQYF
-,TRBJ2-2,TRBV2,CASSSVRNTGELFF
TRBD1,TRBJ1-1,TRBV7-9,CASSLPRDRGGTEAFF
TRBD1,TRBJ2-1,TRBV12-5,CASGSPTGMSSYNEQFF
-,TRBJ2-3,TRBV5-1,CASSSQGDTQYF
TRBD1,TRBJ1-4,TRBV29-1,CSVVGGTGNEKLFF
-,TRBJ2-4,TRBV20-1,CSAREGPNIQYF
-,TRBJ1-5,TRBV12-3/TRBV12-4,CASSLRTGAEGNQPQHF
-,TRBJ1-4,TRBV5-1,CASSLGPMTATNEKLFF
-,TRBJ1-2,TRBV29-1,CSAVENYGYTF
TRBD2,TRBJ2-2,TRBV4-1,CASSQDQRTRRTGELFF
-,TRBJ2-1,TRBV14,CASSQFLTPSSYNEQFF
-,TRBJ2-3,TRBV3-1,CASSQEGIPDTQYF
-,TRBJ2-7,TRBV7-2,CASSLVVPSYEQYF
TRBD1,TRBJ1-1,TRBV5-1,CASSSDPGTGRTEAFF
TRBD1,TRBJ1-5,TRBV7-2,CASSYEGARPQHF
-,TRBJ1-1,TRBV12-3/TRBV12-4,CASSLTRTTEAFF
-,TRBJ1-2,TRBV12-3/TRBV12-4,CASSSTTEGYTF
-,TRBJ1-2,TRBV29-1,CSTWEGNNYGYTF
-,TRBJ1-1,TRBV20-1,CRGSSALNTEAFF
-,TRBJ1-5,TRBV19,CASSKASGQPQHF
TRBD2,TRBJ2-7,TRBV12-3/TRBV12-4,CASSSGGGREQYF
TRBD1,TRBJ1-1,TRBV12-3/TRBV12-4,CASSSSTGVNTEAFF
-,TRBJ2-5,TRBV5-6,CASSLEGGRTQYF
-,TRBJ2-2,TRBV7-9,CASSHYTTGELFF
-,TRBJ2-5,TRBV18,CASSPPQGLQYF
-,TRBJ2-7,TRBV21-1,CASTYRGPEQYF
-,TRBJ2-1,TRBV20-1,CSAPVLADEQFF
-,TRBJ1-1,TRBV6-5,CASSYSPGLAGDTEAFF
TRBD1,TRBJ2-7,TRBV11-2,CASSLARQGAYEQYF
TRBD1,TRBJ2-1,TRBV7-9,CASSSSDRVHEQFF
-,TRBJ2-5,TRBV12-3/TRBV12-4,CASSFHRSATQYF
-,TRBJ2-7,TRBV9,CASSVGQGFYEQYF
TRBD2,TRBJ2-3,TRBV12-3/TRBV12-4,CASSLASSGRATDTQYF
-,TRBJ2-1,TRBV28,CANPPQGGTNEQFF
-,TRBJ2-7,TRBV20-1,CSASSDGGFSYEQYF
-,TRBJ2-4,TRBV18,CASSPGKHLVAKNIQYF
-,TRBJ1-5,TRBV10-2,CASSPTSRGENQPQHF
-,TRBJ1-2,TRBV5-1,CASSLNLGGVYGYTF
-,TRBJ2-7,TRBV30,CAWTPGTGINEQYF
TRBD2,TRBJ2-7,TRBV12-3/TRBV12-4,CASSSHSGRGYSYEQYF
-,TRBJ2-2,TRBV29-1,CSVGVGRSTGELFF
-,TRBJ2-4,TRBV20-1,CSAQDPSGAKNIQYF